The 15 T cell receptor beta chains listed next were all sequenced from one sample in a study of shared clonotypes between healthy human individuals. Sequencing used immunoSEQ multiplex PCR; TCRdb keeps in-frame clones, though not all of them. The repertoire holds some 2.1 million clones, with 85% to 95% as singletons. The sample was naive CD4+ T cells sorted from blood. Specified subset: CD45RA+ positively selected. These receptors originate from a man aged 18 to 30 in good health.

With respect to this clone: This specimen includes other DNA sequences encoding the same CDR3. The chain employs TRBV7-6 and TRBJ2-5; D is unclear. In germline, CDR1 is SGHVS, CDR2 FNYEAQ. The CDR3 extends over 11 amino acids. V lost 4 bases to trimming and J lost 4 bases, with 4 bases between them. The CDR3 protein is CASSSGETQYF. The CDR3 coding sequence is TGTGCCAGCAGCTCTGGAGAGACCCAGTACTTC.

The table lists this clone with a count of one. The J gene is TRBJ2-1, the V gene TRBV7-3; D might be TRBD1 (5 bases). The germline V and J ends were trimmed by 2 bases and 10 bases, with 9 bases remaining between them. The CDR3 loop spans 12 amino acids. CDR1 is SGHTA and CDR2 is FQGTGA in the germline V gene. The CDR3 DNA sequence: TGTGCCAGCAGCTTACTTGGGGCCGAGCAGTTCTTC. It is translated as CASSLLGAEQFF.

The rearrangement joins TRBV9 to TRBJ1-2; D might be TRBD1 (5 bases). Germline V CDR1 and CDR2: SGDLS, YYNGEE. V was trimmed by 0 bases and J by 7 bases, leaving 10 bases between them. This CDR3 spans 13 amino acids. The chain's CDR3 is CASSVEGRVGYTF. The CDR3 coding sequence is TGTGCCAGCAGCGTAGAGGGCAGGGTTGGCTACACCTTC.

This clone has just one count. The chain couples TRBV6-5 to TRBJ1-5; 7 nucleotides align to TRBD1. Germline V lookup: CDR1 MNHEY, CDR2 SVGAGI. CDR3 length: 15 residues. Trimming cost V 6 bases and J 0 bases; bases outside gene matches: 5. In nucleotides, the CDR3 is TGTGCCAGCAGCCGGGGACAGCATAGCAATCAGCCCCAGCATTTT. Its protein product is CASSRGQHSNQPQHF.

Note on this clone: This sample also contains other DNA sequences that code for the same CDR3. The CDR3 nucleotides are TGTGCCAGCAGCCGACAGGGAAACACTGAAGCTTTCTTT. Its protein product is CASSRQGNTEAFF. The J gene is TRBJ1-1, the V gene TRBV7-6, with 7 bases identical to TRBD1. The length of the CDR3 is 13 residues. Unmatched junction bases numbered 2, after V lost 5 bases and J lost 2 bases. Germline CDR1 SGHVS, CDR2 FNYEAQ. The entire variable domain, with the rest obtained from reference TRBV7-6 and TRBJ1-1, is as follows: GAGVSQSPRYKVTKRGQDVALRCDPISGHVSLYWYRQALGQGPEFLTYFNYEAQQDKSGLPNDRFSAERPEGSISTLTIQRTEQRDSAMYRCASSRQGNTEAFFGQGTRLTVV.

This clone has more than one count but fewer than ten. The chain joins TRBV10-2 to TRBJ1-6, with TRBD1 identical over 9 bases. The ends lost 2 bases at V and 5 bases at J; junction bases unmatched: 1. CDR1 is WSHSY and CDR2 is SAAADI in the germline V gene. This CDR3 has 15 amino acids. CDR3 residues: CASSERDRDNSPLHF. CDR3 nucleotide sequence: TGCGCCAGCAGTGAGAGGGACAGGGATAATTCACCCCTCCACTTT.

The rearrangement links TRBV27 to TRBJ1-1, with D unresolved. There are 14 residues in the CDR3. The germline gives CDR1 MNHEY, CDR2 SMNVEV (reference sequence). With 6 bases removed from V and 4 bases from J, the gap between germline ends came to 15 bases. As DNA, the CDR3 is TGTGCCAGCAGCACCAGAGGAGGCAGCACTGAAGCTTTCTTT. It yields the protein CASSTRGGSTEAFF.

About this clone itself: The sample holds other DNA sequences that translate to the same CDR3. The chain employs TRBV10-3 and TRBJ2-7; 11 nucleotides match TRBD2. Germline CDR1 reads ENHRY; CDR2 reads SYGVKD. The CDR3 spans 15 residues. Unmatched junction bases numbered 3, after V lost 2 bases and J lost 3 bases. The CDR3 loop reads CAISEGGTSGYEQYF. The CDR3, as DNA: TGTGCCATCAGTGAGGGGGGGACTAGCGGCTACGAGCAGTACTTC.

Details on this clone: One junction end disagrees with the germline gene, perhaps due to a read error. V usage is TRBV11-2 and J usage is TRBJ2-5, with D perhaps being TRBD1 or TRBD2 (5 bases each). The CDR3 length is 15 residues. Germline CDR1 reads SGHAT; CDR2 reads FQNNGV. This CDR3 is CASSSTGTVQGTQYF. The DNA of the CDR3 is TGTGCCAGCAGCTCGACCGGGACCGTCCAAGGGACCCAGTACTTC.

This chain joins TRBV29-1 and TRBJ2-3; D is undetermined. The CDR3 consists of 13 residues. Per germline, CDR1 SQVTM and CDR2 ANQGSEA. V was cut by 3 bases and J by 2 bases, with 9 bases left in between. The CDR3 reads CSVEVSITDTQYF. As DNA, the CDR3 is TGCAGCGTTGAGGTGTCGATCACAGATACGCAGTATTTT.

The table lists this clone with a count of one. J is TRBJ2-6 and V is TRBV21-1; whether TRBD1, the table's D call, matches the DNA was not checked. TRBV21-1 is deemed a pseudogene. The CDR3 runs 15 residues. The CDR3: CASSDRVCGANVLTF. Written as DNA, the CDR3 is TGTGCCAGCAGCGACAGGGTCTGTGGGGCCAACGTCCTGACTTTC.

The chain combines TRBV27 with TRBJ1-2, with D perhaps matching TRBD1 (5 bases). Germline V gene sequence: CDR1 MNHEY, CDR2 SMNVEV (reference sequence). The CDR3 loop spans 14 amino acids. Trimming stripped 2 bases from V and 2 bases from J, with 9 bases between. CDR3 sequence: CASSLIGGNYGYTF. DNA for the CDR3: TGTGCCAGCAGTTTAATCGGGGGAAACTATGGCTACACCTTC.

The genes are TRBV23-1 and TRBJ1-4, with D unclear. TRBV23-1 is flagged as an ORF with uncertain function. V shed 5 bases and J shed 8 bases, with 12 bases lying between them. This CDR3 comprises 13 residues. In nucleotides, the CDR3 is TGCGCCAGCAGTTTAATCGGGCGGGAAAAACTGTTTTTT. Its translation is CASSLIGREKLFF.

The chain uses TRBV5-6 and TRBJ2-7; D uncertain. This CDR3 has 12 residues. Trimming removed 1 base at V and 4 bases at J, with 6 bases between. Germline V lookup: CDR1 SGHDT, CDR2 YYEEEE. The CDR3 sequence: CASSLFSYEQYF. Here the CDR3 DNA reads TGTGCCAGCAGCTTGTTCAGTTACGAGCAGTACTTC.

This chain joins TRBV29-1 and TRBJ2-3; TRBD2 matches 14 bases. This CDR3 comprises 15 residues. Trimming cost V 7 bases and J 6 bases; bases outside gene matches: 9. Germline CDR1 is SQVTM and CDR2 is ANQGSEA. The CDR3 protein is CSAEGLAGVGDTQYF. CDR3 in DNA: TGCAGCGCTGAGGGACTAGCGGGAGTTGGCGATACGCAGTATTTT.